This is a list of T cell receptor beta chains from one sample in a study of OX40 agonist ivuxolimab in advanced cancers. Only in-frame clones appear in the TCRdb table, and some are missing; sequencing was by immunoSEQ multiplex PCR. The table shows almost 85,000 clones, with about 91% occurring only once. Sequencing was performed on CD4+ or CD8+ T cells sorted from blood, taken in a trial of the OX40 agonist ivuxolimab. The origin of the receptors is an adult with an advanced solid tumor such as melanoma, head and neck, liver or kidney cancer. The CDR3 runs from the conserved cysteine through the conserved F or W. The D gene is left open where the match is weak. Size values are once, few and many counts, or a class for expanded clones, and some rows have none.

clone_size	d_call	v_call	j_call	cdr3_aa	cdr3_nt
NA	NA	TRBV28	TRBJ2-2	CASSFSRAGELFF	TGTGCCAGCAGTTTTTCTCGGGCCGGGGAGCTGTTTTTT
NA	NA	TRBV19	TRBJ2-2	CASRSGTYTGELFF	TGTGCCAGTAGATCCGGGACATACACCGGGGAGCTGTTTTTT
NA	NA	TRBV2	TRBJ2-7	CASRHRSGLVLEQYF	TGTGCCAGCAGGCATCGAAGCGGCCTGGTCCTCGAGCAGTACTTC
NA	NA	TRBV4-1	TRBJ1-1	CASSHKPARGNTEAFF	TGCGCCAGCAGCCACAAACCCGCCAGGGGGAACACTGAAGCTTTCTTT
NA	TRBD1	TRBV5-3	TRBJ2-7	CASSTDRGRYEQYF	TGTGCCAGCAGCACCGACAGGGGCCGCTACGAGCAGTACTTC
NA	NA	TRBV5-1	TRBJ1-1	CASSLGQYTEAFF	TGCGCCAGCAGCTTGGGACAATACACTGAAGCTTTCTTT
NA	NA	TRBV7-2	TRBJ2-5	CASSARQGGETQYF	TGTGCCAGCAGCGCCAGACAGGGAGGAGAGACCCAGTACTTC
few	TRBD2	TRBV28	TRBJ2-2	CASRGLVRGTGELFF	TGTGCCAGCAGGGGACTAGTACGGGGCACCGGGGAGCTGTTTTTT
NA	TRBD1	TRBV2	TRBJ1-4	CASSRQGKNEKLFF	TGTGCCAGCAGCCGACAGGGAAAGAACGAAAAACTGTTTTTT
once	TRBD1	TRBV28	TRBJ1-2	CASSFLGTAGRGYTF	TGTGCCAGCAGTTTTTTAGGGACAGCAGGTCGTGGCTACACCTTC
once	NA	TRBV15	TRBJ2-6	CATSRDRGTSGANVLTF	TGTGCCACCAGCAGAGACAGGGGTACCTCTGGGGCCAACGTCCTGACTTTC
NA	TRBD1	TRBV28	TRBJ1-2	CASSPPRDRVLQGYTF	TGTGCCAGCAGCCCACCCCGGGACAGGGTGCTCCAGGGCTACACCTTC
NA	TRBD1	TRBV11-2	TRBJ1-5	CASSSDAGQGRSQHF	TGTGCCAGCAGCTCAGACGCGGGACAGGGGAGGTCCCAGCATTTT
NA	NA	TRBV18	TRBJ2-3	CASSQAAGSDTQYF	TGTGCCAGCTCACAAGCAGCAGGTTCAGATACGCAGTATTTT
NA	NA	TRBV2	TRBJ1-1	CASVVILNTEAFF	TGTGCCAGCGTCGTGATTTTGAACACTGAAGCTTTCTTT
NA	TRBD2	TRBV2	TRBJ2-3	CATTPGLSDADTQYF	TGTGCCACCACTCCGGGACTATCCGACGCAGATACGCAGTATTTT
NA	TRBD2	TRBV28	TRBJ2-1	CASSGTSYNEQFF	TGTGCTTCTAGCGGTACCTCCTACAATGAGCAGTTCTTC
NA	NA	TRBV5-4	TRBJ1-4	CASSGTAGATNEKLFF	TGTGCCAGCAGTGGAACAGCGGGGGCAACTAATGAAAAACTGTTTTTT
NA	TRBD2	TRBV11-2	TRBJ2-1	CASSISTSGTPNNEQFF	TGTGCCAGCAGCATATCGACTAGCGGAACTCCTAACAATGAGCAGTTCTTC
NA	NA	TRBV27	TRBJ2-3	CASSPITWGAPADTQYF	TGTGCCAGCAGTCCCATTACATGGGGGGCACCAGCAGATACGCAGTATTTT
NA	TRBD2	TRBV10-3	TRBJ2-3	CAISESNPGGLPTDTQYF	TGTGCCATCAGTGAGTCGAATCCGGGAGGGCTCCCCACAGATACGCAGTATTTT
once	NA	TRBV14	TRBJ2-7	CASSQVGWGDYEQYF	TGTGCCAGCAGCCAAGTGGGGTGGGGTGACTACGAGCAGTACTTC
NA	NA	TRBV6-5	TRBJ1-1	CANSYSGQGPRTEAFF	TGTGCCAACAGTTACTCGGGTCAGGGGCCGCGAACTGAAGCTTTCTTT
NA	NA	TRBV10-3	TRBJ2-1	CAISESATPVQFF	TGTGCCATCAGTGAGTCCGCGACCCCGGTGCAGTTCTTC
NA	NA	TRBV7-2	TRBJ2-6	CASSWMYTGANVLTF	TGTGCCAGCAGCTGGATGTACACTGGGGCCAACGTCCTGACTTTC
NA	TRBD2	TRBV4-2	TRBJ2-5	CASSQDGASGEETQYF	TGTGCCAGCAGCCAAGACGGGGCTAGCGGGGAAGAGACCCAGTACTTC
NA	NA	TRBV4-2	TRBJ1-2	CASSQVAGSLGYTF	TGTGCCAGCAGCCAAGTTGCAGGGTCTCTTGGCTACACCTTC
NA	NA	TRBV28	TRBJ2-3	CASSLRNTDTQYF	TGTGCCAGCAGTTTGCGTAACACAGATACGCAGTATTTT
NA	NA	TRBV5-1	TRBJ1-3	CASSGGVTGNTIYF	TGCGCCAGCAGCGGGGGTGTGACTGGAAACACCATATATTTT
NA	NA	TRBV2	TRBJ1-1	CASGTKNTEAFF	TGTGCCAGCGGGACGAAGAACACTGAAGCTTTCTTT
once	NA	TRBV5-6	TRBJ1-2	CASSPVGGNYGYTF	TGTGCCAGCAGCCCCGTGGGGGGCAACTATGGCTACACCTTC
NA	NA	TRBV5-1	TRBJ1-2	CASSLSGGNYGYTF	TGCGCCAGCAGCTTGAGTGGGGGGAACTATGGCTACACCTTC
once	NA	TRBV10-1	TRBJ1-4	CASSREAEKLFF	TGCGCCAGCAGTCGCGAAGCGGAAAAACTGTTTTTT
NA	NA	TRBV4-2	TRBJ1-3	CASSQDRGSSGNTIYF	TGTGCCAGCAGCCAAGATCGGGGGAGCTCTGGAAACACCATATATTTT
NA	NA	TRBV2	TRBJ2-3	CASSAQNSPTDTQYF	TGTGCCAGCAGTGCCCAGAATTCTCCGACTGATACGCAGTATTTT
NA	NA	TRBV19	TRBJ2-7	CASTPDQYSYEQYF	TGTGCCAGTACTCCCGACCAATACTCCTACGAGCAGTACTTC
NA	NA	TRBV29-1	TRBJ1-2	CSVPRNYGYTF	TGCAGCGTTCCCCGAAACTATGGCTACACCTTC
NA	NA	TRBV9	TRBJ2-2	CASSVVGMNTGELFF	TGTGCCAGCAGCGTAGTAGGGATGAACACCGGGGAGCTGTTTTTT
NA	TRBD2	TRBV10-3	TRBJ2-7	CAISESPGLAGAGEQYF	TGTGCCATCAGTGAGTCGCCGGGACTAGCGGGAGCAGGCGAGCAGTACTTC